This TCR beta chain was obtained from a study of CD8+ T cells in alopecia areata. Investigators isolated RNA and reverse transcribed it into cDNA to act as the sequencing template. Clones were read by immunoSEQ multiplex PCR, and TCRdb kept only the in-frame ones, dropping some. In the table there are over 150,000 clones, approximately 62% of which are singletons. This CDR3 has 12 amino acids. V was pared by 7 bases and J by 5 bases, with 4 bases of the junction left unmatched. Germline CDR1 reads SQVTM; CDR2 reads ANQGSEA. The V call is TRBV29-1, the J call TRBJ2-5; 10 bases fit TRBD2. The sequenced sample was CD4+ T cells sorted from blood, obtained at week 0. The origin of this receptor is a human donor with alopecia areata. CDR3 DNA sequence: TGCAGCGGTAGCGGGGGGTCGGAGACCCAGTACTTC. This sequence encodes CSGSGGSETQYF.